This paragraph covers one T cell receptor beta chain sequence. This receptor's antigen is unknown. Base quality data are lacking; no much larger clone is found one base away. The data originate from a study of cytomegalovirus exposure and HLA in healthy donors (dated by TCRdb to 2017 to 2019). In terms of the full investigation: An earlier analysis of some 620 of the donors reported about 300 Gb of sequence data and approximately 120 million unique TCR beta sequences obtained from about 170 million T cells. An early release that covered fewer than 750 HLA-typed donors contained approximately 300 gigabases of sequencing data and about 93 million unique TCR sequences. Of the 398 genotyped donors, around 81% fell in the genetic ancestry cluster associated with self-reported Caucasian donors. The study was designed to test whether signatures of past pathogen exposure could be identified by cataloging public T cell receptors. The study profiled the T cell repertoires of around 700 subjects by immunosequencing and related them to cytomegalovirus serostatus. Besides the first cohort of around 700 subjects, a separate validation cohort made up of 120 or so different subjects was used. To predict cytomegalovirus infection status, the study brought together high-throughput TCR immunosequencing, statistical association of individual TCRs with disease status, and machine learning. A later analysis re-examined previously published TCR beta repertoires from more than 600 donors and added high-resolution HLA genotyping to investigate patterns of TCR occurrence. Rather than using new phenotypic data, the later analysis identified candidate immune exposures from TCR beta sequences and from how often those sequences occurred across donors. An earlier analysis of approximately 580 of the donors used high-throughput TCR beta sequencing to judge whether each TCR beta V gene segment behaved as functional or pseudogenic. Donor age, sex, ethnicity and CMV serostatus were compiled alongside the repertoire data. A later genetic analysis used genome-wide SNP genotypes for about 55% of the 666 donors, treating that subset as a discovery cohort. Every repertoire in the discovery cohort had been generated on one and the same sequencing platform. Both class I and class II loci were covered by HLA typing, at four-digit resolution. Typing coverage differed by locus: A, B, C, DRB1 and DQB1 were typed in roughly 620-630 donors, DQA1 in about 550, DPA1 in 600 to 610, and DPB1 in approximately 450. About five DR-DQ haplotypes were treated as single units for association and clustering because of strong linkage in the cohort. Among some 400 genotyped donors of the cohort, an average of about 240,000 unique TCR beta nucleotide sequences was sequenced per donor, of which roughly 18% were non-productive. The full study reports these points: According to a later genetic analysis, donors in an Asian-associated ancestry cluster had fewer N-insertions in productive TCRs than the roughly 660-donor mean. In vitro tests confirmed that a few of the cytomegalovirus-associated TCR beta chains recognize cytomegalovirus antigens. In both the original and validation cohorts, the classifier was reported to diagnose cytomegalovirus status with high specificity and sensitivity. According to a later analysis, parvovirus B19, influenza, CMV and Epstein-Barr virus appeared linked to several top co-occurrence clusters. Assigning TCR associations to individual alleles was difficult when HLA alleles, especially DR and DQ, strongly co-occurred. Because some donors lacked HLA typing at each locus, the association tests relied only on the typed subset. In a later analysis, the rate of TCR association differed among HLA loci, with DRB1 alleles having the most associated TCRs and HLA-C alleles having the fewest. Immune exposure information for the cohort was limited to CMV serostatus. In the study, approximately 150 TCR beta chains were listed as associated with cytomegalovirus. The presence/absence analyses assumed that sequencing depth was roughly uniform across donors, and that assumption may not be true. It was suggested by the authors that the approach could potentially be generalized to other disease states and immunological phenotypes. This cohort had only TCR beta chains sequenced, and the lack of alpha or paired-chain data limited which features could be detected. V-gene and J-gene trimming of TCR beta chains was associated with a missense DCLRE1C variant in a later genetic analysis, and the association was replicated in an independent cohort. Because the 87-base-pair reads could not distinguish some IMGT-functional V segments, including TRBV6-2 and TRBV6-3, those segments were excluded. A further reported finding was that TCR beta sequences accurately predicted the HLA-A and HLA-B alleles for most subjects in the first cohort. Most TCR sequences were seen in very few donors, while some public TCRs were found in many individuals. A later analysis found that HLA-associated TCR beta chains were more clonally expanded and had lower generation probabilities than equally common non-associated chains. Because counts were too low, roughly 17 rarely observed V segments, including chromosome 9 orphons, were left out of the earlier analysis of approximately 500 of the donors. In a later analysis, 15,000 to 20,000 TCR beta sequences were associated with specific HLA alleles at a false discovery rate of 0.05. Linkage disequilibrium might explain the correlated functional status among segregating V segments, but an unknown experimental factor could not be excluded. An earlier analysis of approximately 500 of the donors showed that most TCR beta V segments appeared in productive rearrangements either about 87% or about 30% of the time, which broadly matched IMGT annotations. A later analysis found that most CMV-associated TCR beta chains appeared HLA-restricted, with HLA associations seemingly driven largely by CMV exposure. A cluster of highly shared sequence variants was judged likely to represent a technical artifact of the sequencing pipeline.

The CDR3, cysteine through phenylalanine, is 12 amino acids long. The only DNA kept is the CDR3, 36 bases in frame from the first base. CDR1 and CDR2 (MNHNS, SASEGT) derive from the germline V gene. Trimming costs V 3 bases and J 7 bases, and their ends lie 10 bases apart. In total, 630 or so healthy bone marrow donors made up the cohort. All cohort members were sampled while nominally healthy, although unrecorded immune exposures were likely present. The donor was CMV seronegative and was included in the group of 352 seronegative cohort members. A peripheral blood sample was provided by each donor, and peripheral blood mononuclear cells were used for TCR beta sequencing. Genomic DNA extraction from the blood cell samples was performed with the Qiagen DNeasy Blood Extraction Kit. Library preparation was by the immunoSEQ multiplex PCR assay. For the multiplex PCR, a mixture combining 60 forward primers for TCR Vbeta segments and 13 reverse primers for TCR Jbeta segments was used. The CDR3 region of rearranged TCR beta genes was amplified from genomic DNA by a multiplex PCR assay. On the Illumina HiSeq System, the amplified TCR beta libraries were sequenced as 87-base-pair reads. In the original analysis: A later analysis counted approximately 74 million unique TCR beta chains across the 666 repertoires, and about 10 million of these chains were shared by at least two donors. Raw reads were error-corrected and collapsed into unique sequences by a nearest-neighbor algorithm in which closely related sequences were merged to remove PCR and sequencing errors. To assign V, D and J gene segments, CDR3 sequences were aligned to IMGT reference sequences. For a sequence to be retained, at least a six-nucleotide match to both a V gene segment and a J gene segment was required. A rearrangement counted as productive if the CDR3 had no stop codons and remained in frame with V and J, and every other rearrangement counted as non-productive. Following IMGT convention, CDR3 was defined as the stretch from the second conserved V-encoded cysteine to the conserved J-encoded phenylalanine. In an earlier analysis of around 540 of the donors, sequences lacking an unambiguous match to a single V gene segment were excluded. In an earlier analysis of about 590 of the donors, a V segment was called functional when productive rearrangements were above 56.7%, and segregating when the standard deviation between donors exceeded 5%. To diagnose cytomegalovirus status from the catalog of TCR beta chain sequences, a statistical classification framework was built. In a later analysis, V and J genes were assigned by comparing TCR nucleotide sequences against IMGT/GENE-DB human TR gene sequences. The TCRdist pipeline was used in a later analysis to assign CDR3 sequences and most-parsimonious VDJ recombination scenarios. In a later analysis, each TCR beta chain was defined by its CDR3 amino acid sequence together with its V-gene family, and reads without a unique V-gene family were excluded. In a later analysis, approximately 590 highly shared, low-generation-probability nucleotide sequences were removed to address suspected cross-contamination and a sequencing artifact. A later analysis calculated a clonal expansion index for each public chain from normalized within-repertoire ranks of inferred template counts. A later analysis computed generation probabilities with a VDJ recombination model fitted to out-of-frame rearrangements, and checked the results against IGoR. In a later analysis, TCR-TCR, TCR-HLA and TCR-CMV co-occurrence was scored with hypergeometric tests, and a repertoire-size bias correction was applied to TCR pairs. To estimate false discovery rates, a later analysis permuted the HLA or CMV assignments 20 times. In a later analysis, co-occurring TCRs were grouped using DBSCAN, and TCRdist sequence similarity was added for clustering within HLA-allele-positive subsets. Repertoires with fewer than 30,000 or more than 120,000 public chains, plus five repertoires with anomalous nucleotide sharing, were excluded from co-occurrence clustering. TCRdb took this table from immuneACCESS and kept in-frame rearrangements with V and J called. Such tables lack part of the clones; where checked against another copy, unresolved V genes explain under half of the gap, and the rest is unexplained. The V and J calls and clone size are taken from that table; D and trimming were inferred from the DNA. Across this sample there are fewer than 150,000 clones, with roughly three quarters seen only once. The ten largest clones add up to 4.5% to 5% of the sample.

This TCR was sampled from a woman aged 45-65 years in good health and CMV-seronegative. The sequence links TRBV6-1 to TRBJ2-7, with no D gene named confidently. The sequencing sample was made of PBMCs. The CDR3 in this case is CASSDNSREQYF. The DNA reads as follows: TGTGCCAGCAGTGATAACAGCCGGGAGCAGTACTTC.